One and the same sample provided the 18 T cell receptor beta chains below, sequenced in a study of human T cells and chemical hapten exposure listed by TCRdb under 2021. The library was obtained by RACE. Sequencing was performed on a NextSeq 500. TCRdb reworked the public reads: Q25 trimming with fastp, MiXCR clone assembly, productive beta chains retained. One record per CDR3 amino acid sequence lists the most common genes and DNA. This sample gives 62,000 or so distinct CDR3 sequences in total; 11% of them show up just once. Roughly 5% of the sample lies in the top ten. Per the publication, the time point label means: pre-sensitization, week 0. The treatment or condition label for this specimen denotes: therapeutic diphenylcyclopropenone sensitization with weekly scalp DPC. The specimen was whole blood, collected in connection with sensitization to the hapten diphenylcyclopropenone (DPC). The receptors originated from a woman aged 45-65 years with alopecia areata. Some clones in this sample may be carry-over from other donors' samples.

This clonotype was seen a few times. The chain has TRBV9 and TRBJ2-7; TRBD1 or TRBD2 may be the D gene (5 bases each). V shed 3 bases and J shed 2 bases, with 15 bases lying between them. The CDR3 is 15 amino acids. The germline gives CDR1 SGDLS, CDR2 YYNGEE. The CDR3 here is CASSAEMGVTYEQYF. Here the CDR3 DNA reads TGTGCCAGCAGCGCCGAGATGGGGGTAACCTACGAGCAGTACTTC.

This clonotype was found many times. The chain recombines TRBV4-2 with TRBJ2-4; TRBD1 might be the D (6 bases). Germline V CDR1 and CDR2: LGHNA, YNFKEQ. Deletions cut 3 bases from V and 11 bases from J, with 14 bases between. There are 13 residues in the CDR3. This CDR3 is CASSQQTGVLQYF. The CDR3 nucleotides read TGTGCCAGCAGCCAGCAGACAGGAGTCCTTCAGTACTTC.

At least ten counts were recorded for this clonotype. The chain couples TRBV5-1 to TRBJ1-4, with D unclear. This CDR3 spans 16 amino acids. Trimming took 2 bases from V and 0 from J, leaving 11 bases between them. Germline lookup yields CDR1 SGHRS and CDR2 YFSETQ. CDR3: CASSFPSGATNEKLFF. The DNA of the CDR3 is TGCGCCAGCAGCTTCCCTTCAGGTGCAACTAATGAAAAACTGTTTTTT.

This clonotype was seen a handful of times. V usage is TRBV11-3 and J usage is TRBJ2-3; D perhaps matches TRBD1 (5 bases). Trimming left V 2 bases short and J 4 bases short, with 10 bases between. This CDR3 region has 14 residues. From germline, CDR1 is SGHNT and CDR2 YENEEA. The CDR3 sequence is CASSLFDSSDTQYF. The CDR3 coding sequence is TGTGCCAGCAGCTTATTTGACAGTTCAGATACGCAGTATTTT.

This clonotype was observed many times. The chain joins TRBV18 to TRBJ1-1, with D possibly TRBD1 on 6 matching bases. V was trimmed by 4 bases and J by 0 bases, leaving 9 bases between them. This CDR3 contains 14 residues. Germline lookup yields CDR1 KGHSH and CDR2 LQKENI. DNA for the CDR3: TGTGCCAGCTCACGGACAGAAATGAACACTGAAGCTTTCTTT. This translates into CASSRTEMNTEAFF. The full variable domain, completed using reference TRBV18 and TRBJ1-1, is NAGVMQNPRHLVRRRGQEARLRCSPMKGHSHVYWYRQLPEEGLKFMVYLQKENIIDESGMPKERFSAEFPKEGPSILRIQQVVRGDSAAYFCASSRTEMNTEAFFGQGTRLTVV.

This clonotype has a count of ten or more. The chain carries TRBV7-2 and TRBJ1-2; 9 positions agree with TRBD1. The J segment lost 2 bases and the V segment lost 5 bases, leaving 9 bases of the junction unmatched. The CDR3 runs to 16 residues. Germline V gives CDR1 SGHTA, CDR2 FQGNSA. The CDR3 region is CASSKGQGLLNYGYTF. CDR3 bases: TGTGCCAGCAGCAAGGGACAGGGCCTGCTGAACTATGGCTACACCTTC.

This clonotype was seen at least ten times. The chain couples TRBV7-2 to TRBJ2-1; 14 bases agree with TRBD2. This CDR3 is built from 20 residues. V lost 2 bases to trimming and J lost 0 bases; unmatched junction nucleotides: 9. Germline CDR1 reads SGHTA; CDR2 reads FQGNSA. CDR3 sequence: CASSLSRTSGRRSSYNEQFF. CDR3 bases: TGTGCCAGCAGCTTATCGCGGACTAGCGGGAGGCGTAGCTCCTACAATGAGCAGTTCTTC.

A few counts support this clonotype. CDR3 bases: TGTGCCAGCAGCACCTGGGACAGGGTGGGCGGCGAGCAGTACTTC. This sequence encodes CASSTWDRVGGEQYF. The rearrangement joins TRBV7-9 to TRBJ2-7, with TRBD1 matching 9 bases. CDR1 and CDR2 from the germline V gene are SEHNR and FQNEAQ (reference sequence). The V segment lost 5 bases and the J segment 6 bases; nucleotides outside the gene matches: 11. This CDR3 has 15 amino acids.

The rearrangement links TRBV10-2 to TRBJ1-2; weak D call: TRBD1 (5 bases). The V gene lost 6 bases and the J gene lost 4 bases, with 18 bases spanning the gap. Germline lookup yields CDR1 WSHSY and CDR2 SAAADI. This CDR3 contains 15 residues. CDR3 nucleotide sequence: TGCGCCAGCAGAGCCCAGGGTACATCTGGCTATGGCTACACCTTC. As protein: CASRAQGTSGYGYTF.

This clonotype has ten or more counts. This chain connects TRBV4-2 to TRBJ2-2; no firm D call. The ends were cut back, 0 bases at V and 5 bases at J, with 10 bases in the middle. The length of the CDR3 is 15 residues. Germline CDR1 reads LGHNA; CDR2 reads YNFKEQ. The CDR3 reads CASSQDGSRTGELFF. CDR3 sequence (DNA): TGTGCCAGCAGCCAAGACGGGTCGAGGACCGGGGAGCTGTTTTTT.

This chain connects TRBV11-2 to TRBJ2-3, with D perhaps matching TRBD1 or TRBD2 (5 bases each). The CDR3 has 18 residues. CDR1 is SGHAT, CDR2 FQNNGV, per germline. The V and J ends lost 2 bases and 1 base respectively, with 19 bases between them. CDR3: CASSLQWQGLAGTDTQYF. CDR3 DNA: TGTGCCAGCAGCTTACAGTGGCAGGGTCTAGCTGGCACAGATACGCAGTATTTT.

The count of this clonotype is one. The chain couples TRBV12-3 or TRBV12-4 to TRBJ1-6; 8 nucleotides agree with TRBD1. V dropped 5 bases and J dropped 4; count of bases not matched to a gene: 7. This CDR3 is 16 amino acids long. The CDR3 nucleotides are TGTGCCAGCAGTCCCCAGGACAGGGCTTATAATTCACCCCTCCACTTT. It encodes CASSPQDRAYNSPLHF.

This clonotype was detected ten times or more. V gene TRBV6-6 combines with J gene TRBJ2-2, with 7 bases matching TRBD1. Trimming removed 8 bases from V and 5 bases from J; junction bases left unmatched: 8. CDR3 length: 14 amino acids. CDR1 is MNHNY, CDR2 SVGAGI, per germline (reference sequence). The CDR3 sequence is CASRQGGGTGELFF. DNA of the CDR3: TGTGCCAGCCGACAGGGCGGAGGAACCGGGGAGCTGTTTTTT.

This clonotype was recorded at least ten times. The chain employs TRBV12-3 or TRBV12-4 and TRBJ1-2, with D possibly TRBD1 on 5 matching bases. The CDR3 loop spans 13 amino acids. The V end lost 6 bases, the J end lost 4 bases, and 12 bases lay between the germline ends. CDR3 nucleotides: TGTGCCAGCAGCCAGGGACTAACCTATGGCTACACCTTC. The encoded protein is CASSQGLTYGYTF.

This clonotype was observed a few times. This chain links TRBV27 with TRBJ2-3; D possibly matches TRBD1 or TRBD2 (6 bases each). This CDR3 region has 17 residues. In germline, CDR1 is MNHEY, CDR2 SMNVEV (reference sequence). V lost 4 bases to trimming and J lost 2 bases, with 19 bases between them. CDR3 sequence: CASSSPGGRVLTDTQYF. The CDR3 DNA reads TGTGCCAGCAGTTCCCCCGGGGGCAGGGTCCTCACAGATACGCAGTATTTT.

This clonotype was observed at least ten times. The chain joins TRBV28 to TRBJ2-7; a possible D gene is TRBD2 (5 bases). This CDR3 spans 11 amino acids. Germline V gene sequence: CDR1 MDHEN, CDR2 SYDVKM. The V end lost 8 bases, the J end lost 2 bases, and 7 bases lay between the germline ends. The CDR3 sequence is CASEGPYEQYF. The CDR3 DNA sequence: TGTGCCAGCGAGGGCCCCTACGAGCAGTACTTC.

The sample holds a few counts of this clonotype. The chain recombines TRBV18 with TRBJ1-5, with D uncertain. This CDR3 has 15 residues. Germline V gene data show CDR1 as KGHSH and CDR2 as LQKENI. Trimming left V 4 bases short and J 0 bases short, with 10 bases between. The CDR3 bases are TGTGCCAGCTCACTCACAAGTGATAGCAATCAGCCCCAGCATTTT. Translation: CASSLTSDSNQPQHF.

CDR3 sequence: CATSNLAPFSEKLFF. CDR3 in DNA: TGTGCCACCAGCAACTTGGCTCCCTTTAGTGAAAAACTGTTTTTT. The chain recombines TRBV15 with TRBJ1-4, with no clear D. V gave up 4 bases and J gave up 7 bases, with 16 bases separating them. The CDR3 has 15 amino acids. Germline CDR1 and CDR2: LNHNV and YYDKDF (reference sequence).